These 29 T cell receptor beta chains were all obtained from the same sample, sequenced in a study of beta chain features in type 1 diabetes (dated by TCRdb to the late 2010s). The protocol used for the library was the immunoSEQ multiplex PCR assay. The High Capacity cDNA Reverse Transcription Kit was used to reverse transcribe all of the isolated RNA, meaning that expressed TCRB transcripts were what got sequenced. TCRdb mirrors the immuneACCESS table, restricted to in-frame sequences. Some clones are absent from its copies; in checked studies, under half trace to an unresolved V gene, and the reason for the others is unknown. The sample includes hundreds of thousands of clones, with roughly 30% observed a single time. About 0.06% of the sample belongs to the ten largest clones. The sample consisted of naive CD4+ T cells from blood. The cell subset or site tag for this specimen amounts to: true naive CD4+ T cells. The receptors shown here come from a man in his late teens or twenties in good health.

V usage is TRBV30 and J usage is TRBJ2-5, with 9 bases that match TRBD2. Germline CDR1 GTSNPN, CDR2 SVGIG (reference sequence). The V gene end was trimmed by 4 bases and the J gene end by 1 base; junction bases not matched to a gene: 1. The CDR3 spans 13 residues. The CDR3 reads CAWKREVQETQYF. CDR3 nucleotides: TGTGCCTGGAAGCGGGAGGTCCAAGAGACCCAGTACTTC.

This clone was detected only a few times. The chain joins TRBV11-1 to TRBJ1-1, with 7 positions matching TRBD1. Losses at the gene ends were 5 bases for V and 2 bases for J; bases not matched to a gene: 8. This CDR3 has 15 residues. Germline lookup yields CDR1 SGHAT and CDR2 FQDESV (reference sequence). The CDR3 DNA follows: TGTGCCAGCAGCCGTCAGGGGGAGGTTAACACTGAAGCTTTCTTT. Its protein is CASSRQGEVNTEAFF. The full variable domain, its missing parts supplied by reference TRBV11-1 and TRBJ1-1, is EAEVAQSPRYKITEKSQAVAFWCDPISGHATLYWYRQILGQGPELLVQFQDESVVDDSQLPKDRFSAERLKGVDSTLKIQPAELGDSAMYLCASSRQGEVNTEAFFGQGTRLTVV.

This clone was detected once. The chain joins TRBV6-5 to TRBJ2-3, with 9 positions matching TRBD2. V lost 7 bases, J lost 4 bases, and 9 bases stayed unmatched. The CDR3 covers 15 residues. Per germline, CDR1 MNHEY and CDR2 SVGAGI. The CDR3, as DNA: TGTGCCAGCAATGGAGTAGCGGGAGCCTCAGATACGCAGTATTTT. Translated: CASNGVAGASDTQYF.

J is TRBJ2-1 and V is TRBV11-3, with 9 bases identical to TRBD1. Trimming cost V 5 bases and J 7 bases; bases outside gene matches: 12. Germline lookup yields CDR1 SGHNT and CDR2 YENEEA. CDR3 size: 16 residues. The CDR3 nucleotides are TGTGCCAGCAGCACATCCACAGGGGGCGGTAATAATGAGCAGTTCTTC. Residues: CASSTSTGGGNNEQFF.

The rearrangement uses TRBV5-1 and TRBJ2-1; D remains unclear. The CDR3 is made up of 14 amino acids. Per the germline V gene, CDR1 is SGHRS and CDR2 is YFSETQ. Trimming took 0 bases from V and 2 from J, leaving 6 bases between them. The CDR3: CASSLERTYNEQFF. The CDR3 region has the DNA TGCGCCAGCAGCTTGGAAAGGACCTACAATGAGCAGTTCTTC.

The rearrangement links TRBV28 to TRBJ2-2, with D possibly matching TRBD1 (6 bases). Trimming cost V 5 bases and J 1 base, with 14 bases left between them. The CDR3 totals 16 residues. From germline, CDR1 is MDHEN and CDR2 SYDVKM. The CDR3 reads CASSTSGTKNTGELFF. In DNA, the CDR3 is TGTGCCAGCAGTACCTCCGGGACAAAGAACACCGGGGAGCTGTTTTTT.

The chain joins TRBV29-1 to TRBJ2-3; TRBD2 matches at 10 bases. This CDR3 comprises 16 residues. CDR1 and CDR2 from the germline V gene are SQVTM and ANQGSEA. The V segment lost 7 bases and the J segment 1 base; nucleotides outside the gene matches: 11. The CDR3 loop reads CSAHPSTSGGTDTQYF. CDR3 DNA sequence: TGCAGCGCCCATCCTAGCACTAGCGGGGGCACAGATACGCAGTATTTT.

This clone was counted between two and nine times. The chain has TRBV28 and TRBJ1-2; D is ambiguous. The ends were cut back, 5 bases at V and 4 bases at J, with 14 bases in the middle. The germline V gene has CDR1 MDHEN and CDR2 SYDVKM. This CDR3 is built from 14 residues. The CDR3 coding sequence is TGTGCCAGCAGTCCCCGGGAGGTCTTCTATGGCTACACCTTC. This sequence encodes CASSPREVFYGYTF.

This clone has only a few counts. Written as DNA, the CDR3 is TGCAGCGTTGAACGGAGCTACAATGGCTACACCTTC. Its translation: CSVERSYNGYTF. The chain combines TRBV29-1 with TRBJ1-2, with D unresolved. V was cut by 2 bases and J by 6 bases, with 10 bases left in between. This CDR3 is 12 amino acids long. Germline loops: CDR1 SQVTM, CDR2 ANQGSEA. Full variable domain (outside the CDR3, taken from reference TRBV29-1 and TRBJ1-2): SAVISQKPSRDICQRGTSLTIQCQVDSQVTMMFWYRQQPGQSLTLIATANQGSEATYESGFVIDKFPISRPNLTFSTLTVSNMSPEDSSIYLCSVERSYNGYTFGSGTRLTVV.

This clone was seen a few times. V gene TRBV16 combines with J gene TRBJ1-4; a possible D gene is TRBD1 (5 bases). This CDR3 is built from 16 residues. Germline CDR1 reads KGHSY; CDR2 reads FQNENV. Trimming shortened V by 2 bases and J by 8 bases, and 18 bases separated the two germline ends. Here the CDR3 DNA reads TGTGCCAGCAGCCAAATGGGGACGGGAACCAGGGAAAAACTGTTTTTT. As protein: CASSQMGTGTREKLFF.

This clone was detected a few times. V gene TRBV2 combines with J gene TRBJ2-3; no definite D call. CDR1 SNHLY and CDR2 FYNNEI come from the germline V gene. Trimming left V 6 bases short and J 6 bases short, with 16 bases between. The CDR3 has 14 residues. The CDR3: CASRPRHAGDTQYF. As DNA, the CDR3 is TGTGCCAGCAGGCCCCGACACGCTGGGGATACGCAGTATTTT.

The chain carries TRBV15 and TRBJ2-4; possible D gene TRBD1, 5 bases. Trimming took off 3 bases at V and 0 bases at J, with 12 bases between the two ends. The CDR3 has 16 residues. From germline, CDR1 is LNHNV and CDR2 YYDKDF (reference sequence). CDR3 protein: CATSRQGGEAKNIQYF. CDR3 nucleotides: TGTGCCACCAGCAGGCAGGGTGGGGAAGCCAAAAACATTCAGTACTTC.

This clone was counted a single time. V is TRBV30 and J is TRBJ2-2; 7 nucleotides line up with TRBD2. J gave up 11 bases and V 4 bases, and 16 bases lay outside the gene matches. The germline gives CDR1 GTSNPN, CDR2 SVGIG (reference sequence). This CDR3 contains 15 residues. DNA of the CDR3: TGTGCCTGGATCCCCGAGGTGGCGGGAGTGTCAGAGCTGTTTTTT. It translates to CAWIPEVAGVSELFF. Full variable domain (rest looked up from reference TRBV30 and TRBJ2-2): SQTIHQWPATLVQPVGSPLSLECTVEGTSNPNLYWYRQAAGRGLQLLFYSVGIGQISSEVPQNLSASRPQDRQFILSSKKLLLSDSGFYLCAWIPEVAGVSELFFGEGSRLTVL.

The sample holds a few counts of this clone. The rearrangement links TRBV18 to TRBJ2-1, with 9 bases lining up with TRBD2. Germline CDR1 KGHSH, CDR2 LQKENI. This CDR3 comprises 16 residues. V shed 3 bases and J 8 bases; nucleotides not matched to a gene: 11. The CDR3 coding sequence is TGTGCCAGCTCACCTACCGGTCCTAGCGGGATGGATGAGCAGTTCTTC. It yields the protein CASSPTGPSGMDEQFF.

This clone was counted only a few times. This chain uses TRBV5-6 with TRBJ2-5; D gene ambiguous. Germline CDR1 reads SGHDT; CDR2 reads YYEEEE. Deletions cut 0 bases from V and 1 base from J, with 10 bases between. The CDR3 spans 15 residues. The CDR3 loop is CASSLAGTSQETQYF. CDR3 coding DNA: TGTGCCAGCAGCTTGGCAGGTACCTCCCAAGAGACCCAGTACTTC.

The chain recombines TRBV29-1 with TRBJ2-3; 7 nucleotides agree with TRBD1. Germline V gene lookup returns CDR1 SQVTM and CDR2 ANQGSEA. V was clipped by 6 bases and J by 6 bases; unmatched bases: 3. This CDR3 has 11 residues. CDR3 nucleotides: TGCAGCGTCCCGACAGGGGATACGCAGTATTTT. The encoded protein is CSVPTGDTQYF.

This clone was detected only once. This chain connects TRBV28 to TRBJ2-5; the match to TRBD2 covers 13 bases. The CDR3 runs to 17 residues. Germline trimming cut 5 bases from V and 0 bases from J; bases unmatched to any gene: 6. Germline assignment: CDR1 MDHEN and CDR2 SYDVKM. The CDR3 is CASSPRLAGGYQETQYF. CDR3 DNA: TGTGCCAGCAGTCCGAGACTAGCGGGAGGATACCAAGAGACCCAGTACTTC.

CDR3 sequence reads: CASSLGFTYEQYF. As DNA, the CDR3 is TGTGCCAGCAGCTTGGGGTTCACCTACGAGCAGTACTTC. The V call is TRBV7-2, the J call TRBJ2-7; no reliable D call. From germline, CDR1 is SGHTA and CDR2 FQGNSA. The length of the CDR3 is 13 residues. Trimming pared 3 bases from V and 2 bases from J, leaving 8 bases between.

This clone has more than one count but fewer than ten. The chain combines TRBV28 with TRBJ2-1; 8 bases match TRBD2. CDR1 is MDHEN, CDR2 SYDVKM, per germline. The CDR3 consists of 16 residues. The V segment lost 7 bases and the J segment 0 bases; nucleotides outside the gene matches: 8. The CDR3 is CASNLAGSSSYNEQFF. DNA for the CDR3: TGTGCCAGCAATCTAGCGGGCTCGAGCTCCTACAATGAGCAGTTCTTC.

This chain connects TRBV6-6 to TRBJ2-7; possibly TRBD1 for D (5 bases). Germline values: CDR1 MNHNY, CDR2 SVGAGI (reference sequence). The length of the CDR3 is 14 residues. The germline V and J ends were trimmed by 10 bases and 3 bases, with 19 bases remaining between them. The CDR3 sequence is CATNLAGINYEQYF. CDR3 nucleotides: TGTGCCACCAACCTCGCAGGGATAAACTACGAGCAGTACTTC.

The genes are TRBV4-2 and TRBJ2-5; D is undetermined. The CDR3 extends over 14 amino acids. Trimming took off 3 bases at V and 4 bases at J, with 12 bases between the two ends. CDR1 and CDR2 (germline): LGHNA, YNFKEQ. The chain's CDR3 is CASSHGNIRETQYF. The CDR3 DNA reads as TGTGCCAGCAGCCATGGTAACATTCGAGAGACCCAGTACTTC.

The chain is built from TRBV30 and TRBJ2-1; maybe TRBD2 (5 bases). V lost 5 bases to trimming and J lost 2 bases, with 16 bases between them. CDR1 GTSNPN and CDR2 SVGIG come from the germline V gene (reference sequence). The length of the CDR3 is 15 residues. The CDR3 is CAWCPGLGTYNEQFF. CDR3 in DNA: TGTGCCTGGTGCCCCGGACTCGGAACCTACAATGAGCAGTTCTTC.

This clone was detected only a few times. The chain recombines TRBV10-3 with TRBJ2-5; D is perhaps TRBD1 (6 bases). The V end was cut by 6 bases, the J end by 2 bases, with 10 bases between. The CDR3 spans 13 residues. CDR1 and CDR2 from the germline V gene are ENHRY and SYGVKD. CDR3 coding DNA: TGTGCCATCAGCGGACAGACTCAAGAGACCCAGTACTTC. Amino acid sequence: CAISGQTQETQYF.

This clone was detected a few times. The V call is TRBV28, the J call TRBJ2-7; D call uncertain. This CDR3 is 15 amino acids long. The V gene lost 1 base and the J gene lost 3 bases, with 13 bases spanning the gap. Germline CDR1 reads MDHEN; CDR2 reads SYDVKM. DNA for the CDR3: TGTGCCAGCAGTTTATTCGCCAGGACCGGCTACGAGCAGTACTTC. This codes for CASSLFARTGYEQYF.

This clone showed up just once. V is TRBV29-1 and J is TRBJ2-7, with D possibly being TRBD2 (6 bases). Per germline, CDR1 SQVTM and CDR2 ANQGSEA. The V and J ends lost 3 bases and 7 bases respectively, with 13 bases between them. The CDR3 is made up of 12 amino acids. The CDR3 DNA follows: TGCAGCGTTGATCACGGGGGAGTAGAGCAGTACTTC. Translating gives CSVDHGGVEQYF.

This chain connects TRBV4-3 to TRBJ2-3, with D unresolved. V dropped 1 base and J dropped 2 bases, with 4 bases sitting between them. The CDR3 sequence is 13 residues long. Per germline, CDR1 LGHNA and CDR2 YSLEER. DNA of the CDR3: TGCGCCAGCAGCCAAGTGGACACAGATACGCAGTATTTT. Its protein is CASSQVDTDTQYF.

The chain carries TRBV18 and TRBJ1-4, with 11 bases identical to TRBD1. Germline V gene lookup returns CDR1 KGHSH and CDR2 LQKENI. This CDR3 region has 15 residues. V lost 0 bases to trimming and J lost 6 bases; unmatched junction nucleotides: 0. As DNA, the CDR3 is TGTGCCAGCTCACCACCGGGACAGGGGGATGAAAAACTGTTTTTT. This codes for CASSPPGQGDEKLFF. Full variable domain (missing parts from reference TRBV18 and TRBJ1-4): NAGVMQNPRHLVRRRGQEARLRCSPMKGHSHVYWYRQLPEEGLKFMVYLQKENIIDESGMPKERFSAEFPKEGPSILRIQQVVRGDSAAYFCASSPPGQGDEKLFFGSGTQLSVL.

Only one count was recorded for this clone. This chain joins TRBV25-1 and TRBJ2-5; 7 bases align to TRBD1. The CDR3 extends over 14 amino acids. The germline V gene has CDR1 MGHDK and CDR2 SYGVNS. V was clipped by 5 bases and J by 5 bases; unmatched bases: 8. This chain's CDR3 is CASSIQGISETQYF. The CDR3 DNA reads TGTGCCAGCAGTATACAGGGGATTTCGGAGACCCAGTACTTC.

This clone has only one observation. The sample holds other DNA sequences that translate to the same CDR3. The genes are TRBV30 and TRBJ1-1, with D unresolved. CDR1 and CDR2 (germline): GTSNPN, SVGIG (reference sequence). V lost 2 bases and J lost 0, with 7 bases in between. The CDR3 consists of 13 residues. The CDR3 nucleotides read TGTGCCTGGAGTTTAAGGATGAACACTGAAGCTTTCTTT. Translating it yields CAWSLRMNTEAFF.